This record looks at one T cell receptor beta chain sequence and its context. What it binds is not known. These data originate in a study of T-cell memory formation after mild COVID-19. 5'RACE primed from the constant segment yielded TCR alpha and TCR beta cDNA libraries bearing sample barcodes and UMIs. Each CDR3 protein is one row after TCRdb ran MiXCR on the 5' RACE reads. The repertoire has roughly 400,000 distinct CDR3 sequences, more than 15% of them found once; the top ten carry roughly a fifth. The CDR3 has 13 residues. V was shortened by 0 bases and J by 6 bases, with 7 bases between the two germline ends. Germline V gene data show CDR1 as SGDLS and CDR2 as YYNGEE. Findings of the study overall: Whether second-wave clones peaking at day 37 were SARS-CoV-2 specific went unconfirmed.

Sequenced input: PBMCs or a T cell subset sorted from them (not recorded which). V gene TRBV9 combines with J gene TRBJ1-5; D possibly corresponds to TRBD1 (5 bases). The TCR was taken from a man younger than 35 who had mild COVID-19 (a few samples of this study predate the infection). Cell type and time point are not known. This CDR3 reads CASSVEGSQPQHF. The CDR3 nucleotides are TGTGCCAGCAGCGTAGAGGGGAGTCAGCCCCAGCATTTT.